Listed below are T cell receptor beta chains from one sample, sequenced in a study of blood T cell repertoires in COVID-19. This table comes from immunoSEQ multiplex PCR, and its TCRdb copy is limited to in-frame clones, with some not included. Here the sample spans approximately 150,000 clones, under 90% being singletons. Sample: peripheral blood. The receptors derive from a woman aged 80 or over with acute or convalescent COVID-19. Each CDR3 is given with its conserved first and last residue. The order of the fields is D gene, J gene, V gene, clone size, CDR3 DNA, CDR3 protein. D genes are given only for firm matches. Only some rows state a clone size, as once, few, many or a class for expanded clones.

D: NA
J: TRBJ2-2
V: TRBV5-4
size: NA
DNA: TGTGCCAGCGGTCTAGCGCACACCGGGGAGCTGTTTTTT
CDR3: CASGLAHTGELFF

D: NA
J: TRBJ1-1
V: TRBV4-2
size: few
DNA: TGTGCCAGCAGCCAATCCGGGAGTAACACTGAAGCTTTCTTT
CDR3: CASSQSGSNTEAFF

D: TRBD2
J: TRBJ2-3
V: TRBV19
size: NA
DNA: TGTGCCAGTAGTATAGCGCGGCACCGACTAGCGGGAGGGAGCACAGATACGCAGTATTTT
CDR3: CASSIARHRLAGGSTDTQYF

D: TRBD1
J: TRBJ2-2
V: TRBV9
size: NA
DNA: TGTGCCAGCAGCCTAGACAGGGGAGGTTACACCGGGGAGCTGTTTTTT
CDR3: CASSLDRGGYTGELFF

D: NA
J: TRBJ2-5
V: TRBV7-2
size: NA
DNA: TGTGCCAGCAGCCCCGGGAAGCGAGGCGAGACCCAGTACTTC
CDR3: CASSPGKRGETQYF

D: TRBD2
J: TRBJ2-7
V: TRBV5-4
size: NA
DNA: TGTGCCAGCAGCGCCGAATGGGGTAGCGGGAGTGACGAGCAGTACTTC
CDR3: CASSAEWGSGSDEQYF

D: NA
J: TRBJ1-3
V: TRBV4-1
size: NA
DNA: TGCGCCAGCAGCCCGGTACTGAACTCTGGAAACACCATATATTTT
CDR3: CASSPVLNSGNTIYF

D: NA
J: TRBJ2-2
V: TRBV5-4
size: NA
DNA: TGTGCCAGCAGCGGTAACCGGGACTCTAACACCGGGGAGCTGTTTTTT
CDR3: CASSGNRDSNTGELFF

D: NA
J: TRBJ2-7
V: TRBV27
size: NA
DNA: TGTGCCAGCGACAGCTCCTCCTACGAGCAGTACTTC
CDR3: CASDSSSYEQYF

D: TRBD1
J: TRBJ2-5
V: TRBV7-9
size: NA
DNA: TGTGCCAGCAGCTTAGGCTCAGGGGGCGGTCTGAAGACCCAGTACTTC
CDR3: CASSLGSGGGLKTQYF

D: NA
J: TRBJ1-3
V: TRBV6-1
size: NA
DNA: TGTGCCAGCAGTGAACAGTCCTCCAGGTCTGGAAACACCATATATTTT
CDR3: CASSEQSSRSGNTIYF

D: NA
J: TRBJ2-1
V: TRBV19
size: NA
DNA: TGTGCCAGTAGTATTCCCTATGAGCAGTTCTTC
CDR3: CASSIPYEQFF

D: TRBD1
J: TRBJ1-4
V: TRBV7-2
size: NA
DNA: TGTGCCAGCAGCCCTCGGACAGGGACTAATGAAAAACTGTTTTTT
CDR3: CASSPRTGTNEKLFF

D: TRBD2
J: TRBJ2-3
V: TRBV9
size: NA
DNA: TGTGCCAGCAGCGTAGGGGTTTTCGGGGTAGCGGGAGACGTCCCAGATACGCAGTATTTT
CDR3: CASSVGVFGVAGDVPDTQYF